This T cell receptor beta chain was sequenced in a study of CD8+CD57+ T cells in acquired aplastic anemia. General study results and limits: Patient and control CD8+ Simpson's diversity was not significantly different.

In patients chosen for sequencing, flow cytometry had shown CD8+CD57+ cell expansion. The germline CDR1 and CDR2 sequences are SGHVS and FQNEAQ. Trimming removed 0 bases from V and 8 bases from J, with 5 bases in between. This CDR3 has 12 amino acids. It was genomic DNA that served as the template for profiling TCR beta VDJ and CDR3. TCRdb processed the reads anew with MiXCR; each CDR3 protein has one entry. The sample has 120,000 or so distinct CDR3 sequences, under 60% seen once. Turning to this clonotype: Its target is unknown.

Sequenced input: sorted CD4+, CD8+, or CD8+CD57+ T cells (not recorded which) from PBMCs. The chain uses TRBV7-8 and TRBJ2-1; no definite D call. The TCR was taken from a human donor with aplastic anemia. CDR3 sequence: CASSLAIDEQFF. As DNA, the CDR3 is TGTGCCAGCAGCTTAGCGATCGATGAGCAGTTCTTC.